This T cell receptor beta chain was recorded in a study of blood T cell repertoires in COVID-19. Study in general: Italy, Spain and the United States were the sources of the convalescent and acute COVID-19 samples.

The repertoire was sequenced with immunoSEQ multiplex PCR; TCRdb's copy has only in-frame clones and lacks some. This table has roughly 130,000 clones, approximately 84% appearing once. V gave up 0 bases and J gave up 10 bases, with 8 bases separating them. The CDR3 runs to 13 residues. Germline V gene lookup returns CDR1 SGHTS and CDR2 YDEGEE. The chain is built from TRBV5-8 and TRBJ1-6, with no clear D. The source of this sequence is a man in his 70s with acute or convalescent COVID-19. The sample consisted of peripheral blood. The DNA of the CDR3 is TGTGCCAGCAGCTTGGACTTGTACTCACCCCTCCACTTT. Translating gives CASSLDLYSPLHF.